The next 23 T cell receptor beta chains were all read from a single sample in a study of T cell responses to AZD1222 COVID-19 vaccine. Sequencing used immunoSEQ multiplex PCR; TCRdb keeps in-frame clones, though not all of them. The sample consists of fewer than 200,000 clones, around 94% of them appearing once. The sample consisted of peripheral blood, taken 28 days after the second dose of the MenACWY control vaccine. The receptors were sampled from an adult who received the MenACWY meningococcal vaccine as a control.

The J gene is TRBJ1-3, the V gene TRBV6-5; D uncertain. CDR1 and CDR2 from the germline V gene are MNHEY and SVGAGI. V lost 5 bases to trimming and J lost 0 bases, with 8 bases between them. This CDR3 comprises 14 residues. CDR3 amino acids: CASSMRDSGNTIYF. The DNA of the CDR3 is TGTGCCAGCAGTATGAGGGACTCTGGAAACACCATATATTTT.

The genes are TRBV6-2 or TRBV6-3 and TRBJ1-6; tentative D call: TRBD1 (6 bases). The CDR3 has 15 residues. V gave up 6 bases and J gave up 5 bases, with 14 bases separating them. The V gene's germline CDR1 is MNHEY and CDR2 SVGEGT. In DNA form, the CDR3 reads TGTGCCAGCAGCCTTCGGACAGTGGATAATTCACCCCTCCACTTT. This sequence encodes CASSLRTVDNSPLHF.

The chain combines TRBV18 with TRBJ1-2; D is ambiguous. Per germline, CDR1 KGHSH and CDR2 LQKENI. V lost 2 bases and J lost 5, with 9 bases in between. The CDR3 runs 13 residues. CDR3 residues: CASSPETDYGYTF. DNA for the CDR3: TGTGCCAGCTCACCAGAGACGGATTATGGCTACACCTTC.

This clone appeared a few times. The chain combines TRBV4-2 with TRBJ2-7; 10 bases match TRBD2. This CDR3 has 16 amino acids. The germline CDR1 and CDR2 sequences are LGHNA and YNFKEQ. Trimming at V came to 0 bases and at J to 1 base, leaving 3 bases not matched to a gene. CDR3 DNA sequence: TGTGCCAGCAGCCAAGAAAGGACTAGCGGTTCCTACGAGCAGTACTTC. Its protein product is CASSQERTSGSYEQYF.

This chain joins TRBV12-3 or TRBV12-4 and TRBJ1-4; D is uncertain. V was cut by 10 bases and J by 8 bases, with 14 bases left in between. This CDR3 has 12 amino acids. The CDR3 nucleotides are TGTGCCACTGGGCCGGGGAGGGAAAAACTGTTTTTT. It specifies CATGPGREKLFF.

This clone was recorded once. The same CDR3 arises from other DNA sequences in this sample as well. The genes are TRBV7-2 and TRBJ1-5, with D possibly TRBD1 on 6 matching bases. The CDR3 extends over 14 amino acids. Trimming cost V 4 bases and J 2 bases, with 9 bases left between them. Germline loops: CDR1 SGHTA, CDR2 FQGNSA. This CDR3 reads CASSSRTGNQPQHF. CDR3 DNA sequence: TGTGCCAGCAGCTCCAGGACAGGCAATCAGCCCCAGCATTTT.

This chain links TRBV11-2 with TRBJ1-5; 12 nucleotides agree with TRBD1. Germline CDR1 SGHAT, CDR2 FQNNGV. This CDR3 has 16 amino acids. Losses at the gene ends were 1 base for V and 5 bases for J; bases not matched to a gene: 3. CDR3 residues: CASSLGGQGADQPQHF. Here the CDR3 DNA reads TGTGCCAGCAGCTTAGGGGGACAGGGGGCTGATCAGCCCCAGCATTTT.

This clone was seen a handful of times. The chain joins TRBV2 to TRBJ1-1; 11 bases map to TRBD1. This CDR3 is built from 14 residues. Germline assignment: CDR1 SNHLY and CDR2 FYNNEI. Losses at the gene ends were 4 bases for V and 4 bases for J; bases not matched to a gene: 2. CDR3 amino acids: CASSGTGGFTEAFF. In DNA, the CDR3 is TGTGCCAGCAGTGGGACAGGGGGCTTCACTGAAGCTTTCTTT.

The chain links TRBV27 to TRBJ2-7; D ambiguous. Trimming left V 4 bases short and J 3 bases short, with 4 bases between. This CDR3 comprises 11 residues. Germline lookup yields CDR1 MNHEY and CDR2 SMNVEV (reference sequence). Here the CDR3 DNA reads TGTGCCAGCAGTTCCTTCTACGAGCAGTACTTC. Its translation is CASSSFYEQYF.

This chain joins TRBV4-2 and TRBJ2-3, with TRBD2 matching over 12 bases. The trim removed 2 bases at V and 1 base at J, leaving 4 bases unmatched. CDR3 size: 17 residues. Germline CDR1 LGHNA, CDR2 YNFKEQ. CDR3 in DNA: TGTGCCAGCAGCCAAATGGGACTAGCGGGCGGCACAGATACGCAGTATTTT. Translated, it gives CASSQMGLAGGTDTQYF.

J is TRBJ1-6 and V is TRBV19; no firm D call. Germline V gene data show CDR1 as LNHDA and CDR2 as SQIVND (reference sequence). The CDR3 is made up of 15 amino acids. V lost 3 bases to trimming and J lost 9 bases, with 15 bases between them. In DNA, the CDR3 is TGTGCCAGTAGTATGTCCCAGGCGACGGGTTCACCCCTCCACTTT. Its protein is CASSMSQATGSPLHF.

This rearrangement joins TRBV25-1 to TRBJ2-7, with D maybe TRBD2 (6 bases). This CDR3 is built from 14 residues. V lost 1 base and J lost 12, with 19 bases in between. Looked up from germline, CDR1 is MGHDK and CDR2 is SYGVNS. CDR3 sequence: CASSEWGGERARYF. The CDR3 DNA reads as TGTGCCAGCAGTGAATGGGGAGGCGAGCGTGCGAGGTACTTC.

V gene TRBV4-2 combines with J gene TRBJ1-5; no firm D call. CDR3 length: 15 amino acids. In germline, CDR1 is LGHNA, CDR2 YNFKEQ. V lost 0 bases and J 5 bases, leaving 11 bases between the germline ends. The chain's CDR3 is CASSQEASGDQPQHF. Written as DNA, the CDR3 is TGTGCCAGCAGCCAAGAGGCTTCCGGGGATCAGCCCCAGCATTTT.

This rearrangement joins TRBV6-5 to TRBJ2-3; TRBD1 agrees at 7 bases. With V trimmed by 6 bases and J by 6 bases, 6 bases remained unmatched. CDR1 and CDR2 from the germline V gene are MNHEY and SVGAGI. The CDR3 has 13 amino acids. In DNA form, the CDR3 reads TGTGCCAGCAGACCACAGGGGCGGGATACGCAGTATTTT. Amino acid sequence: CASRPQGRDTQYF.

The sample holds one count of this clone. The chain recombines TRBV30 with TRBJ1-4; 10 bases align to TRBD1. The V gene end was trimmed by 3 bases and the J gene end by 5 bases; junction bases not matched to a gene: 6. CDR1 GTSNPN and CDR2 SVGIG come from the germline V gene (reference sequence). The CDR3 spans 15 residues. CDR3 DNA: TGTGCCTGGAGAGCGCCGGGACAGGGGAATGAAAAACTGTTTTTT. It is translated as CAWRAPGQGNEKLFF.

The count of this clone is one. The CDR3 reads CASREQRNTEAFF. CDR3 nucleotides: TGTGCCAGTAGGGAACAAAGAAACACTGAAGCTTTCTTT. The chain employs TRBV19 and TRBJ1-1; no definite D call. The CDR3 has 13 amino acids. Deletions cut 6 bases from V and 2 bases from J, with 10 bases between. Germline-derived CDR1 and CDR2 are LNHDA and SQIVND (reference sequence).

V is TRBV29-1 and J is TRBJ1-4; D call uncertain. Germline CDR1 and CDR2: SQVTM and ANQGSEA. V lost 4 bases to trimming and J lost 5 bases, with 8 bases between them. The CDR3 is 12 amino acids. CDR3 sequence (DNA): TGCAGCGTTGGGCGGAAAAATGAAAAACTGTTTTTT. Amino acids: CSVGRKNEKLFF.

The chain couples TRBV11-3 to TRBJ1-2; no definite D call. The CDR3 is 13 amino acids. Trimming removed 5 bases from V and 7 bases from J, with 14 bases in between. Germline CDR1 SGHNT, CDR2 YENEEA. The CDR3 sequence: CASSPSREGGYTF. As DNA, the CDR3 is TGTGCCAGCAGCCCCAGTCGAGAGGGTGGCTACACCTTC.

The chain uses TRBV19 and TRBJ1-5; D unresolved. Germline CDR1 reads LNHDA; CDR2 reads SQIVND (reference sequence). V was shortened by 6 bases and J by 7 bases, with 19 bases between the two germline ends. The CDR3 is 15 amino acids. The CDR3 sequence is CASRDGVGFRQPQHF. The CDR3 region has the DNA TGTGCCAGTAGGGACGGGGTGGGTTTCAGGCAGCCCCAGCATTTT.

This rearrangement joins TRBV12-3 or TRBV12-4 to TRBJ2-2, with D unresolved. Deletions cut 6 bases from V and 5 bases from J, with 10 bases between. The CDR3 has 13 amino acids. This CDR3 reads CASSIRRTGELFF. The CDR3 DNA follows: TGTGCCAGCAGCATACGGCGGACCGGGGAGCTGTTTTTT.

The gene calls are TRBV19 and TRBJ2-2, with 10 bases fitting TRBD1. CDR1 is LNHDA and CDR2 is SQIVND in the germline V gene (reference sequence). Germline trimming cut 5 bases from V and 3 bases from J; bases unmatched to any gene: 3. This CDR3 has 15 residues. In nucleotides, the CDR3 is TGTGCCAGTAGTCCCGGGACAGGGGACACCGGGGAGCTGTTTTTT. Protein product: CASSPGTGDTGELFF.

This clone was seen a single time. V gene TRBV5-1 combines with J gene TRBJ2-3; 9 nucleotides agree with TRBD2. V was pared by 4 bases and J by 1 base, with 7 bases of the junction left unmatched. This CDR3 comprises 16 residues. Germline V gene data show CDR1 as SGHRS and CDR2 as YFSETQ. The CDR3 DNA sequence: TGCGCCAGCAGCGACTTAGCGGGAGTTGGCACAGATACGCAGTATTTT. Translating it yields CASSDLAGVGTDTQYF.

The rearrangement joins TRBV7-8 to TRBJ2-3; 10 positions match TRBD2. V lost 4 bases to trimming and J lost 3 bases; unmatched junction nucleotides: 4. CDR1 and CDR2 from the germline V gene are SGHVS and FQNEAQ. The CDR3 runs to 15 residues. The CDR3 region has the DNA TGTGCCAGCAGCTCCCCTAGCGGGAGAACAGATACGCAGTATTTT. It specifies CASSSPSGRTDTQYF.